This TCR beta chain was identified during a study of cytomegalovirus exposure and HLA in healthy donors. The CDR3 is made up of 13 amino acids. Germline CDR1 and CDR2: SEHNR and FQNEAQ (reference sequence). The germline V and J ends were trimmed by 4 bases and 3 bases, with 10 bases remaining between them. Overall study results and limits: An analysis that was carried out later associated 16,951 TCR beta sequences with HLA alleles at 0.05 false discovery rate. Presence/absence comparisons presumed near-even sequencing depth among donors.

Notes on this clone: Antigen specificity is unknown.

Researchers ran the PCR with 60 Vbeta and 13 Jbeta primers. In the original analysis: Later reanalysis found about 78 million unique TCR beta chains, about 11 million of them shared. Sequencing was performed with immunoSEQ multiplex PCR; in TCRdb, only in-frame clones are kept and a portion is missing. V and J calls and clone size are as listed in that table; D and trimming were resolved from the DNA. The sample shows around 220,000 clones, 65% to 90% of them seen only once. Sequenced sample: PBMCs. This sequence joins TRBV7-9 and TRBJ2-7, with D hard to call. The receptor was derived from a girl aged 5-17 years in good health and CMV-seronegative. The CDR3, as DNA: TGTGCCAGCAGCTCTGAGTCGGGCTACGAGCAGTACTTC. Amino acid sequence: CASSSESGYEQYF.